This is a list of T cell receptor beta chains from one sample in a study of T cell repertoires in cytomegalovirus infection. Each CDR3 protein gets one entry after TCRdb re-called the reads with MiXCR. Of about 900,000 distinct CDR3 sequences in the sample, roughly 30% are singletons; the top ten hold 13%. No cognate antigen is known for these TCRs. Here the sequenced sample was cultured CD8+ T cells from PBMCs, taken from culture after CMV antigen stimulation. The receptors stem from a human donor in good health (CMV status not recorded). Some clones in this sample may be carry-over from other donors' samples. The CDR3 runs from the conserved cysteine through the conserved F or W. Each record gives: V gene, CDR3 protein.

TRBV9,CASSGKDSNEQFF
TRBV29-1,CSVESDRPYEQYF
TRBV28,CASGSPRNWETQYF
TRBV7-9,CASSPPELQETQYF
TRBV7-2,CASSLRSGTINEKLFF
TRBV6-2/TRBV6-3,CASSYSKAAGYTGELFF
TRBV10-3,CAIYNGGNTEAFF
TRBV6-6,CASRWTVNTEAFF
TRBV7-4,CASSLVQGDDEQYF
TRBV7-2,CASSWGGRIEAFF
TRBV9,CASSASRWGITDTQYF
TRBV19,CASISGSEGYTF
TRBV5-6,CASSYRDRPSGYTF
TRBV12-3/TRBV12-4,CASSLASGTATGELFF